These T cell receptor delta chains were read from a single sample in a study of gamma-delta T cells after stem cell transplantation. TCRdb re-called clones from the RT-PCR reads via CATT. The table includes 450 to 550 delta-chain clones, over 1.1% detected once. What was sequenced was gamma-delta T cells. The receptor source for this set is a human donor. It is not recorded whose cells these are; they may come from a transplant donor. The CDR3 runs from the conserved cysteine through the conserved F or W. D genes are given only for firm matches. A clone size is listed for some rows: how often the clone was seen (once, few, many), or a class if it is expanded.

>TRDD3|TRDJ1|TRDV2|large
TGTGCCTGTGATCAACTACTGGGGGATACCGATAAACTCATCTTT
CACDQLLGDTDKLIF
>-|TRDJ1|TRDV2|hyperexpanded
TGTGCCTGTGCCCCGCCGATTTGGGACGATAAACTCATCTTT
CACAPPIWDDKLIF
>-|TRDJ1|TRDV1|medium-sized
TGTGCTCTTGGGGATTTTAACGGCCTTCCTACGTACTGGGGGATTTCGACCGATAAACTCATCTTT
CALGDFNGLPTYWGISTDKLIF
>TRDD3|TRDJ1|TRDV1|few
TGTGCTCTTGGGGAACGGTATGTCCACGTTAAAGCATTGGAGGTCGGACTGGGGGATTCTCACACCTCCGTTAAAAACACCGATAAACTCATCTTT
CALGERYVHVKALEVGLGDSHTSVKNTDKLIF
>TRDD3|TRDJ1|TRDV2|large
TGTGCCTGTGACACTCTGGGGGACCCTTCCCAATACGATAAACTCATCTTT
CACDTLGDPSQYDKLIF
>TRDD3|TRDJ1|TRDV1|medium-sized
TGTGCTCTTGGGGAACTTCCCCGCCCCTGGGGGATAGGTACCGATAAACTCATCTTT
CALGELPRPWGIGTDKLIF
>TRDD3|TRDJ1|TRDV1|few
TGTGCTCCTTCCTGGGGGATACTCCGAGGCACCGATAAACTCATCTTT
CAPSWGILRGTDKLIF
>TRDD3|TRDJ1|TRDV2|large
TGTGCCTGTGACACCGTGGCTGGGGGTCCCTACACCGATAAACTCATCTTT
CACDTVAGGPYTDKLIF
>TRDD3|TRDJ1|TRDV1|large
TGTGCTCTTGGGGAACTAGACGATTGGTTCCCCTACTGGGGGATTCGGTCCGATAAACTCATCTTT
CALGELDDWFPYWGIRSDKLIF
>TRDD3|TRDJ1|TRDV2|hyperexpanded
TGTGCCTGCGAGTCCCTGGGGGATACCGAGGACACCGATAAACTCATCTTT
CACESLGDTEDTDKLIF
>-|TRDJ1|TRDV2|hyperexpanded
TGTGCCTGTGACACCGTCGGAACGTACACCGATAAACTCATCTTT
CACDTVGTYTDKLIF
>TRDD3|TRDJ1|TRDV2|-
TGTGCCTGTGACGCCTTACTGGGGGAAAACGGGTGGACCGATAAACTCATCTTT
CACDALLGENGWTDKLIF
>TRDD3|TRDJ2|TRDV2|hyperexpanded
TGTGCCTGTGACCGGATGCTGGGGGATACGCGGGCGAACACTTTGACAGCACAACTCTTCTTT
CACDRMLGDTRANTLTAQLFF
>-|TRDJ1|TRDV1|large
TGTGCTCTTGGGGAATCCTACTTCCTCCGGGCCACCGATAAACTCATCTTT
CALGESYFLRATDKLIF
>TRDD3|TRDJ1|TRDV2|few
TGTGCCTGTGACCACTTACTGGGGGATGCAGCGGGAGCCGATAAACTCATCTTT
CACDHLLGDAAGADKLIF
>TRDD3|TRDJ1|TRDV1|medium-sized
TGTGCTCTTGGGGACCCGCGATATTCGATCCGACTGGGGGATCGCACTGTCACCGATAAACTCATCTTT
CALGDPRYSIRLGDRTVTDKLIF
>TRDD3|TRDJ1|TRDV1|few
TGTGCTCTTGGGGATGGTGTGATTAAGCGTTACTGGGGGATAGAGCTCGATAAACTCATCTTT
CALGDGVIKRYWGIELDKLIF
>-|TRDJ1|TRDV2|hyperexpanded
TGTGCCTGTGACCCGTTGGCGGAATACACCGATAAACTCATCTTT
CACDPLAEYTDKLIF
>-|TRDJ1|TRDV3|large
TGTGCCTTTACCACCCCTTCTTCGCCGACGGGTGAATTAGAATCCGATAAACTCATCTTT
CAFTTPSSPTGELESDKLIF
>-|TRDJ1|TRAV29/DV5|few
-
CSVLLCSKRSPTGTRRDLGKLIF
>TRDD3|TRDJ1|TRDV2|hyperexpanded
TGTGCCTGTGACCGAATACTGGGGGATACGGCACTCATCTTT
CACDRILGDTALIF
>TRDD3|TRDJ1|TRDV1|large
TGTGCTCTTGGGGAACTAGTAGCCACCCCCCTTCTTGCCTACTGGGGGATCGTAGCGTACACCGATAAACTCATCTTT
CALGELVATPLLAYWGIVAYTDKLIF
>TRDD3|TRDJ1|TRDV2|large
TGTGCCTGTGACGGGCTGGGGGCCAACACCGATAAACTCATCTTT
CACDGLGANTDKLIF